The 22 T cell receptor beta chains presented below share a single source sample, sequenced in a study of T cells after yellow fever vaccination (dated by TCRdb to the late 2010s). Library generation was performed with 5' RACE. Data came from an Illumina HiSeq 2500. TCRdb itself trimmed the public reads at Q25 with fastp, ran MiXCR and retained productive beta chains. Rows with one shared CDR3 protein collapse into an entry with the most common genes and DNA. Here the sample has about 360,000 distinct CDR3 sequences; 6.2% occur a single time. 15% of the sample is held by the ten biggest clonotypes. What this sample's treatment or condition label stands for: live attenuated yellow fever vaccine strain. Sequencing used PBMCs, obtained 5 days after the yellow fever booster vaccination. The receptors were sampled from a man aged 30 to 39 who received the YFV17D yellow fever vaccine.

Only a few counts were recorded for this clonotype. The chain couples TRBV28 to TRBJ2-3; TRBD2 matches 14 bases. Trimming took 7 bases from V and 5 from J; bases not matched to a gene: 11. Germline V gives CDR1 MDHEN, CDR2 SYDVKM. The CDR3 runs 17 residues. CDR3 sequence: CASTKGGLAGVRDTQYF. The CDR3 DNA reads TGTGCCAGCACCAAAGGGGGACTAGCGGGAGTGAGAGATACGCAGTATTTT.

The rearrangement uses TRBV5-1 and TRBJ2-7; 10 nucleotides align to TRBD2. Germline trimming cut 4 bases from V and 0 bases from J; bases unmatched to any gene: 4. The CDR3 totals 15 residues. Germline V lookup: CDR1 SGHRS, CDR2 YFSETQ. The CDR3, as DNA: TGCGCCAGCAGCACCATAGCGGGAGGCTCCTACGAGCAGTACTTC. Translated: CASSTIAGGSYEQYF. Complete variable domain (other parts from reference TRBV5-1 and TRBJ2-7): KAGVTQTPRYLIKTRGQQVTLSCSPISGHRSVSWYQQTPGQGLQFLFEYFSETQRNKGNFPGRFSGRQFSNSRSEMNVSTLELGDSALYLCASSTIAGGSYEQYFGPGTRLTVT.

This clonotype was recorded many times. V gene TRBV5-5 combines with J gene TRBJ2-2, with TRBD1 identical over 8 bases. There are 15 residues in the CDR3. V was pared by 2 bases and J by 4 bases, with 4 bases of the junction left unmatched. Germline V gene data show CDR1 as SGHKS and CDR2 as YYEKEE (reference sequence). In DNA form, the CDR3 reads TGTGCCAGCAGCTTACAGGGGGGACTCACCGGGGAGCTGTTTTTT. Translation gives CASSLQGGLTGELFF.

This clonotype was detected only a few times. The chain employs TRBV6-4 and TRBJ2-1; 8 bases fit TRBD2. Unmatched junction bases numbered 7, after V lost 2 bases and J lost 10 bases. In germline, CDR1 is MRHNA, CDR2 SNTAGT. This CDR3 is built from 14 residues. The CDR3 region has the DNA TGTGCCAGCAGTGACGAGCGGGAGAGAGTGGAGCAGTTCTTC. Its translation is CASSDERERVEQFF.

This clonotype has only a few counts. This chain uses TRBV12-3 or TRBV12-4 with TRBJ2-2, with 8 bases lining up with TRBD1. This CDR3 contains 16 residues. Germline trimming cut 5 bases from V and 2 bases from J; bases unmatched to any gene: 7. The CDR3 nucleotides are TGTGCCAGCAGTCCCTTAGACAGGGGCAACACCGGGGAGCTGTTTTTT. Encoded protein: CASSPLDRGNTGELFF.

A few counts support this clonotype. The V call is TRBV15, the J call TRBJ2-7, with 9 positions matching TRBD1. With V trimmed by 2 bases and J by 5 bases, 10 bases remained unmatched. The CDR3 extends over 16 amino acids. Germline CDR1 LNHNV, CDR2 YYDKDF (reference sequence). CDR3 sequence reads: CATSRLTGGPGHEQYF. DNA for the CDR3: TGTGCCACCAGCAGATTGACAGGGGGACCAGGACACGAGCAGTACTTC.

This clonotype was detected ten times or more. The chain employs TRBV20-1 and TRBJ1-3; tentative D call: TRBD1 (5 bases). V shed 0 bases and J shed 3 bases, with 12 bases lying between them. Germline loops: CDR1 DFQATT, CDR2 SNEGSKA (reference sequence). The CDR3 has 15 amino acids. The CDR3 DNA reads TGCAGTGCTAGAGACCTCCAGGGTCTTGGAAACACCATATATTTT. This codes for CSARDLQGLGNTIYF.

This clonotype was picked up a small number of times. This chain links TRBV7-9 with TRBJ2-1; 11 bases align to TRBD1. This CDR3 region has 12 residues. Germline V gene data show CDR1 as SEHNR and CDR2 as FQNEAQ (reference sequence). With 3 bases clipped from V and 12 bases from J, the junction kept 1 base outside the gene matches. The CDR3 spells CASSLGTGGQFF. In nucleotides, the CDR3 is TGTGCCAGCAGCTTGGGGACAGGGGGGCAGTTCTTC. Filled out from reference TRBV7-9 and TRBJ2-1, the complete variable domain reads DTGVSQNPRHKITKRGQNVTFRCDPISEHNRLYWYRQTLGQGPEFLTYFQNEAQLEKSRLLSDRFSAERPKGSFSTLEIQRTEQGDSAMYLCASSLGTGGQFFGPGTRLTVL.

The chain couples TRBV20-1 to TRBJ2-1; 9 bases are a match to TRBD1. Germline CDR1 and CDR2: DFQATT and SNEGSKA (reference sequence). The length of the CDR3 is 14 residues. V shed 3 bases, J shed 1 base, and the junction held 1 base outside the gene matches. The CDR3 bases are TGCAGTGCTAGGGACAGGGGATCCTACAATGAGCAGTTCTTC. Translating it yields CSARDRGSYNEQFF.

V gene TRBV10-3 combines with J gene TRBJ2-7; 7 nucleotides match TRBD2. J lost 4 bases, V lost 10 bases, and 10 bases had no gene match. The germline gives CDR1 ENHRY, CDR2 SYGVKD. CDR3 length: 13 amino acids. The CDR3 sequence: CATWGEGVYEQYF. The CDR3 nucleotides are TGTGCCACTTGGGGGGAGGGCGTATACGAGCAGTACTTC.

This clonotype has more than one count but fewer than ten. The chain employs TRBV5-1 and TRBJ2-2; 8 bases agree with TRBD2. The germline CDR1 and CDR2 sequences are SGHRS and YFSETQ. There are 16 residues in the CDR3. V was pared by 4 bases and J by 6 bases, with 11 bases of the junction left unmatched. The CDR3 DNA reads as TGCGCCAGCAGCGAGCTTAGCGGGAAGTCGGCCGGGGAGCTGTTTTTT. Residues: CASSELSGKSAGELFF.

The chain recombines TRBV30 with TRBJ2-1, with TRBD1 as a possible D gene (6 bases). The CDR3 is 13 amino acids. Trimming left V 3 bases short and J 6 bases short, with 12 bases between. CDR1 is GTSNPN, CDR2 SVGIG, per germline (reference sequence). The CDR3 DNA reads TGTGCCTGGAGCTGGCAGGGGCTCAATGAGCAGTTCTTC. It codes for CAWSWQGLNEQFF.

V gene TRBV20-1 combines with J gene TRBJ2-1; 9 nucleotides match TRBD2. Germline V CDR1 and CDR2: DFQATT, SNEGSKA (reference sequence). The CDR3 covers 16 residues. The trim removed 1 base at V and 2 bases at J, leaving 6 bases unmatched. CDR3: CSARGSGRNTYNEQFF. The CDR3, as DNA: TGCAGTGCTAGAGGGAGCGGGAGGAACACCTACAATGAGCAGTTCTTC.

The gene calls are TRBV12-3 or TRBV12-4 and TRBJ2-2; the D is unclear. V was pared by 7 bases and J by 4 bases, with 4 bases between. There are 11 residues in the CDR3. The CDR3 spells CASTSTGELFF. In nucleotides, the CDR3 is TGTGCCAGCACCTCCACCGGGGAGCTGTTTTTT.

CDR3 loop: CASSPRPASPYEQYF. The DNA of the CDR3 is TGTGCCAGCAGCCCCAGACCAGCCTCACCCTACGAGCAGTACTTC. The rearrangement links TRBV7-3 to TRBJ2-7, with D uncertain. Germline V gene sequence: CDR1 SGHTA, CDR2 FQGTGA. There are 15 residues in the CDR3. The germline V and J ends were trimmed by 5 bases and 2 bases, with 16 bases remaining between them.

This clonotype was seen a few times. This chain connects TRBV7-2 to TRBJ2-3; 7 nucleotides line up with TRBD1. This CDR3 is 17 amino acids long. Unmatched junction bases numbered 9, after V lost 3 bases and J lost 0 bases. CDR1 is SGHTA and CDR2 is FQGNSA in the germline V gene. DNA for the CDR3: TGTGCCAGCAGCTTGGTAGGGGGCCCTGCGAGCACAGATACGCAGTATTTT. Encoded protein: CASSLVGGPASTDTQYF.

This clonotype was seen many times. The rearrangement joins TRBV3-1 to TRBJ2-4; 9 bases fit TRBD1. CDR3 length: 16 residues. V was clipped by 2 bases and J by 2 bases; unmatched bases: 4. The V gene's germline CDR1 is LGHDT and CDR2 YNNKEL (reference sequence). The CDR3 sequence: CASSQPGQGTKNIQYF. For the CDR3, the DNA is TGTGCCAGCAGCCAACCGGGACAGGGAACCAAAAACATTCAGTACTTC.

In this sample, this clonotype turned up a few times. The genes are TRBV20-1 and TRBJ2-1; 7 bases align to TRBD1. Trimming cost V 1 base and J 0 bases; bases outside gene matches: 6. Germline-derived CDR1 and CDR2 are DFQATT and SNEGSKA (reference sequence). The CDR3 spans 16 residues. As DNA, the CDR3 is TGCAGTGCTAGAGTCCGGACAGGCAGCTCCTACAATGAGCAGTTCTTC. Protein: CSARVRTGSSYNEQFF.

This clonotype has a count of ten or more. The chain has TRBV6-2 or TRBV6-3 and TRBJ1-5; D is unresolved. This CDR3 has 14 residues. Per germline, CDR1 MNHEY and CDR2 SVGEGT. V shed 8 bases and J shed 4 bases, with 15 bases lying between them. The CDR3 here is CASSRAQRNQPQHF. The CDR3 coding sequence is TGTGCCAGCTCCAGAGCCCAGAGGAATCAGCCCCAGCATTTT.

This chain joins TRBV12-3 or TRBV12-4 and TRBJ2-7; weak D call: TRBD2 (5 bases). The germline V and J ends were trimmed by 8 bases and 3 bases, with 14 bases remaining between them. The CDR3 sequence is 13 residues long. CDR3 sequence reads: CASSIVEDYEQYF. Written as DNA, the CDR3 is TGTGCCAGCTCGATTGTGGAGGACTACGAGCAGTACTTC.

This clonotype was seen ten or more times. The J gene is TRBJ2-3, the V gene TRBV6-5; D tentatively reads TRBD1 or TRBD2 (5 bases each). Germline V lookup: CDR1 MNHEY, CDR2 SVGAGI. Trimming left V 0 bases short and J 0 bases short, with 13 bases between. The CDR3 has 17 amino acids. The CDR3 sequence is CASSYSGTGASTDTQYF. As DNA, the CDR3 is TGTGCCAGCAGTTACTCTGGGACGGGCGCTAGCACAGATACGCAGTATTTT.

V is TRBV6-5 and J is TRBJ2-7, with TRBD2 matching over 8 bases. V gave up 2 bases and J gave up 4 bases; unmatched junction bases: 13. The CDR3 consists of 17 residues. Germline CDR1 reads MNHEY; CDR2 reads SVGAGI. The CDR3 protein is CASSYAPGQRESYEQYF. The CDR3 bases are TGTGCCAGCAGTTACGCCCCGGGCCAGCGGGAGTCATACGAGCAGTACTTC.